This passage covers 3 T cell receptor beta chains from one sample sequenced in a study of response to subunit inactivated influenza vaccine. Each CDR3 protein is one row after TCRdb ran MiXCR on the RT-PCR reads. The data contain under 200,000 distinct CDR3 sequences, roughly a tenth of them singletons. The starting material was non-naive T cells sorted from PBMCs, obtained 40 to 50 days after vaccination. Receptors were obtained from a man in his forties or fifties who received an inactivated influenza vaccine.

This clonotype was counted between two and nine times. The rearrangement uses TRBV10-3 and TRBJ2-7; 10 bases fit TRBD2. CDR1 and CDR2 (germline): ENHRY, SYGVKD. After removal of 4 bases from V and 4 bases from J, the junction contained 1 base not matched to a gene. CDR3 length: 13 residues. In DNA, the CDR3 is TGTGCCATCAGTGGGACTAGCGGATACGAGCAGTACTTC. Translating gives CAISGTSGYEQYF.

The chain uses TRBV7-7 and TRBJ2-3; 8 bases align to TRBD1. CDR1 is SSHAT and CDR2 is FNYEAQ in the germline V gene (reference sequence). This CDR3 region has 14 residues. CDR3 coding DNA: TGTGCTAGCGGCTTAAGTCCAGGGGGCGATACGCAGTATTTT. It specifies CASGLSPGGDTQYF.

This clonotype has ten or more counts. The chain combines TRBV27 with TRBJ1-5; D is undetermined. Deletions cut 10 bases from V and 3 bases from J, with 10 bases between. The CDR3 runs to 12 residues. Germline values: CDR1 MNHEY, CDR2 SMNVEV (reference sequence). The CDR3 sequence is CATGRINQPQHF. The DNA of the CDR3 is TGTGCCACCGGACGGATCAATCAGCCCCAGCATTTT.